This TCR beta chain emerged from a study of post-analysis software for immune sequencing data. Across the whole study: Some patients lacked subtype; others had relapsing-remitting, secondary progressive or progressive-relapsing disease. Study-wide points: Multiple sclerosis was associated with a significant reduction in normalized Chao1 diversity relative to controls. Roughly five TRBV segments appeared more often in patients than in controls, and TRBV5-6, TRBV5-1 and TRBV20-1 were among these.

Tagging with unique molecular identifiers was a feature of the TCR beta cDNA libraries. There were roughly 1 to 11 million T cells, and about 540,000 cDNA molecules came from them. Via MiXCR, TCRdb re-called the PCR reads, giving one row per CDR3 protein. The sample contains a few hundred thousand distinct CDR3 sequences, roughly 34% of which appear only once. There are 14 residues in the CDR3. CDR1 is DFQATT, CDR2 SNEGSKA, per germline (reference sequence). Trimming removed 1 base from V and 4 bases from J, with 10 bases in between. This clonotype was picked up a small number of times. The antigen is unknown.

The sample was blood. This sequence originates from a girl under 18 with multiple sclerosis. The chain has TRBV20-1 and TRBJ2-2, with D unclear. The CDR3 DNA is TGCAGTGCTAGAGCTGGCAGCTTCACCGGGGAGCTGTTTTTT. It codes for CSARAGSFTGELFF.